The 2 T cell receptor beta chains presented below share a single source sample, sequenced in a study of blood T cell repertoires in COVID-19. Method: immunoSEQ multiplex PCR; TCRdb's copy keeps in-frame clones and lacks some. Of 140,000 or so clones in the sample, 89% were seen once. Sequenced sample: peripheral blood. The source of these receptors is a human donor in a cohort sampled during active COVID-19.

The CDR3 loop is CASSLNGGPAGELFF. DNA of the CDR3: TGTGCCAGCAGCTTAAACGGGGGACCCGCCGGGGAGCTGTTTTTT. V is TRBV7-3 and J is TRBJ2-2; perhaps TRBD2 as D (6 bases). Per germline, CDR1 SGHTA and CDR2 FQGTGA. This CDR3 contains 15 residues. Trimming took 1 base from V and 6 from J, leaving 12 bases between them.

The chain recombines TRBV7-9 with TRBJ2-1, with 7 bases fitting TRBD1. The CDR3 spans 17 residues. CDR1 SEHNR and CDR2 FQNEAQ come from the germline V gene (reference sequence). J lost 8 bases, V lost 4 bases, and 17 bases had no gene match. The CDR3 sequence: CASSWNRGMGIFDEQFF. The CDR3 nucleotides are TGTGCCAGCAGCTGGAACAGGGGAATGGGGATTTTCGATGAGCAGTTCTTC.